The 30 T cell receptor beta chains reported below all come from one sample, sequenced in a study of vaccination and CD4 T cells after COVID-19. For these receptors, no antigen is known. Once obtained from cultured CD4+ T cells, the DNA was sequenced using the Oncomine TCR Beta short-read assay. MiXCR was run by TCRdb on the PCR reads, yielding one entry per CDR3 protein. This table has 20,000 to 25,000 distinct CDR3 sequences, roughly 50% appearing once. The treatment denotes: approximately 9-day PBMC culture with coronavirus spike peptide pools or control peptides (ViraFEST assay). Sequencing used CD4+ T cells from blood, cultured in vitro. These receptor sequences come from a human donor who had recovered from COVID-19.

The chain uses TRBV7-6 and TRBJ2-5, with TRBD1 identical over 9 bases. Germline V gene sequence: CDR1 SGHVS, CDR2 FNYEAQ. Germline trimming cut 2 bases from V and 1 base from J; bases unmatched to any gene: 5. The CDR3 has 16 residues. The CDR3 DNA reads as TGTGCCAGCAGCTTAACGGACAGGGGTTCCCAAGAGACCCAGTACTTC. It yields the protein CASSLTDRGSQETQYF. The full variable domain, its missing parts supplied by reference TRBV7-6 and TRBJ2-5, is GAGVSQSPRYKVTKRGQDVALRCDPISGHVSLYWYRQALGQGPEFLTYFNYEAQQDKSGLPNDRFSAERPEGSISTLTIQRTEQRDSAMYRCASSLTDRGSQETQYFGPGTRLLVL.

This clonotype appeared once. This chain links TRBV2 with TRBJ1-1; 8 nucleotides match TRBD1. This CDR3 contains 15 residues. Germline V gene data show CDR1 as SNHLY and CDR2 as FYNNEI. J gave up 4 bases and V 4 bases, and 8 bases lay outside the gene matches. The CDR3: CASSGQGARGTEAFF. In nucleotides, the CDR3 is TGTGCCAGCAGTGGGCAGGGGGCTAGAGGCACTGAAGCTTTCTTT.

The chain has TRBV19 and TRBJ2-7; D gene ambiguous. Trimming shortened V by 8 bases and J by 4 bases, and 12 bases separated the two germline ends. Germline values: CDR1 LNHDA, CDR2 SQIVND (reference sequence). The CDR3 is 12 amino acids. Here the CDR3 reads CASSEYPYEQYF. As DNA, the CDR3 is TGTGCCAGTTCCGAATATCCATACGAGCAGTACTTC.

This chain connects TRBV19 to TRBJ1-1; the D gene is possibly TRBD1 (6 bases). The germline V gene has CDR1 LNHDA and CDR2 SQIVND (reference sequence). The V and J ends lost 0 bases and 1 base respectively, with 9 bases between them. The CDR3 consists of 15 residues. CDR3 sequence reads: CASSIDGRGNTEAFF. The CDR3 nucleotides are TGTGCCAGTAGTATAGATGGCAGGGGGAACACTGAAGCTTTCTTT.

The chain links TRBV27 to TRBJ2-3, with 13 bases that match TRBD2. Germline CDR1 MNHEY, CDR2 SMNVEV (reference sequence). V dropped 5 bases and J dropped 5; count of bases not matched to a gene: 7. The CDR3 has 16 amino acids. The CDR3 nucleotides are TGTGCCAGCAGTAGAAGGACTAGCGGGAGTGGAGATACGCAGTATTTT. Amino acids: CASSRRTSGSGDTQYF.

This chain links TRBV6-1 with TRBJ2-2, with D perhaps TRBD1 (5 bases). Per the germline V gene, CDR1 is MNHNS and CDR2 is SASEGT. The CDR3 totals 15 residues. The V end lost 6 bases, the J end lost 0 bases, and 11 bases lay between the germline ends. The CDR3 DNA reads TGTGCCAGCAGGATGACAGCCTCGAACACCGGGGAGCTGTTTTTT. This sequence encodes CASRMTASNTGELFF.

The chain recombines TRBV12-3 or TRBV12-4 with TRBJ2-7; D is unresolved. The CDR3 extends over 12 amino acids. Trimming left V 4 bases short and J 9 bases short, with 13 bases between. Here the CDR3 reads CASSSRIQVQYF. In DNA, the CDR3 is TGTGCCAGCAGTTCTCGGATTCAGGTGCAGTACTTC.

This chain links TRBV20-1 with TRBJ1-6; 7 bases fit TRBD1. Germline lookup yields CDR1 DFQATT and CDR2 SNEGSKA (reference sequence). The CDR3 contains 17 residues. Germline trimming cut 3 bases from V and 0 bases from J; bases unmatched to any gene: 8. The CDR3 DNA reads TGCAGTGCTAGGCTCTCGGGACAGAGCTCCTATAATTCACCCCTCCACTTT. This gives the protein CSARLSGQSSYNSPLHF.

Worth noting for this clonotype: At one end the junction does not follow the germline gene, possibly because of a read error. The genes are TRBV6-5 and TRBJ2-4; D is perhaps TRBD2 (6 bases). CDR1 is MNHEY, CDR2 SVGAGI, per germline. The CDR3 spans 14 residues. CDR3 coding DNA: TGTGCCCGCAGTTACTCAGGAGGGACAAACATTCAGTACTTC. This sequence encodes CARSYSGGTNIQYF.

The chain carries TRBV12-3 or TRBV12-4 and TRBJ1-1, with no clear D. This CDR3 region has 13 residues. Trimming left V 2 bases short and J 0 bases short, with 4 bases between. CDR3 region: CASSLQVNTEAFF. As DNA, the CDR3 is TGTGCCAGCAGTTTACAGGTGAACACTGAAGCTTTCTTT.

This clonotype has more than one count but fewer than ten. CDR3 region: CSARTNRLQTSPLHF. In DNA form, the CDR3 reads TGCAGTGCTAGAACTAATCGGCTCCAGACATCACCCCTCCACTTT. The rearrangement uses TRBV20-1 and TRBJ1-6; D uncertain. Germline-derived CDR1 and CDR2 are DFQATT and SNEGSKA (reference sequence). CDR3 length: 15 residues. V shed 2 bases and J shed 10 bases, with 18 bases lying between them.

The genes are TRBV10-3 and TRBJ2-7; 8 bases are a match to TRBD1. Germline-derived CDR1 and CDR2 are ENHRY and SYGVKD. Trimming removed 8 bases from V and 3 bases from J; junction bases left unmatched: 12. This CDR3 has 15 amino acids. CDR3 loop: CAIAGSDRENYEQYF. CDR3 in DNA: TGTGCCATCGCTGGCTCGGACAGGGAGAACTACGAGCAGTACTTC.

Only a few counts were recorded for this clonotype. V gene TRBV28 combines with J gene TRBJ2-7; D ambiguous. Deletions cut 8 bases from V and 9 bases from J, with 17 bases between. The CDR3 spans 12 residues. CDR1 and CDR2 from the germline V gene are MDHEN and SYDVKM. This CDR3 reads CASGPLAGRQYF. DNA for the CDR3: TGTGCCAGCGGGCCGCTGGCAGGCCGGCAGTACTTC.

The chain has TRBV20-1 and TRBJ1-1, with D maybe TRBD1 (5 bases). V shed 1 base and J shed 3 bases, with 18 bases lying between them. Germline V lookup: CDR1 DFQATT, CDR2 SNEGSKA (reference sequence). The CDR3 sequence is 16 residues long. The DNA for the CDR3 is TGCAGTGCTAGAGTCTCGGGGGGGACGGGGGACACTGAAGCTTTCTTT. It encodes CSARVSGGTGDTEAFF.

The rearrangement uses TRBV20-1 and TRBJ1-2; D gene uncertain. CDR1 and CDR2 (germline): DFQATT, SNEGSKA (reference sequence). The CDR3 is made up of 13 amino acids. Trimming took 0 bases from V and 4 from J, leaving 9 bases between them. The CDR3 nucleotides read TGCAGTGCTAGAGATCGAGCAGCCTATGGCTACACCTTC. Its translation is CSARDRAAYGYTF.

The chain carries TRBV27 and TRBJ1-4, with D unresolved. The V gene lost 4 bases and the J gene lost 5 bases, with 11 bases spanning the gap. In germline, CDR1 is MNHEY, CDR2 SMNVEV (reference sequence). The CDR3 consists of 14 residues. For the CDR3, the DNA is TGTGCCAGCAGTTCGCACACTGGGAATGAAAAACTGTTTTTT. This codes for CASSSHTGNEKLFF.

The gene calls are TRBV7-3 and TRBJ2-2; D is uncertain. Per the germline V gene, CDR1 is SGHTA and CDR2 is FQGTGA. This CDR3 has 13 residues. V dropped 3 bases and J dropped 4 bases, with 6 bases sitting between them. This CDR3 reads CASSFRGTGELFF. The CDR3 DNA sequence: TGTGCCAGCAGCTTCCGAGGCACCGGGGAGCTGTTTTTT.

This clonotype was seen more than once but under ten times. V and J are TRBV20-1 and TRBJ2-1; the D is unclear. The CDR3 length is 12 residues. Trimming took 3 bases from V and 9 from J, leaving 12 bases between them. The germline V gene encodes CDR1 DFQATT and CDR2 SNEGSKA (reference sequence). Written as DNA, the CDR3 is TGCAGTGCTAGGGGTTTTTCGGGTGAGCAGTTCTTC. Protein: CSARGFSGEQFF.

The chain links TRBV3-1 to TRBJ1-2; D gene unclear. This CDR3 comprises 13 residues. Germline values: CDR1 LGHDT, CDR2 YNNKEL (reference sequence). V shed 0 bases and J shed 5 bases, with 7 bases lying between them. The CDR3 region is CASSQDPAYGYTF. Written as DNA, the CDR3 is TGTGCCAGCAGCCAAGATCCTGCATATGGCTACACCTTC.

The chain recombines TRBV4-1 with TRBJ1-4, with D possibly being TRBD1 (5 bases). CDR1 and CDR2 from the germline V gene are MGHRA and YSYEKL. CDR3 length: 13 residues. Trimming stripped 4 bases from V and 8 bases from J, with 11 bases between. The CDR3 bases are TGCGCCAGCAGCCTCACTAGGGGAGAAAAACTGTTTTTT. Protein sequence: CASSLTRGEKLFF.

This clonotype was found a few times. This sequence joins TRBV7-2 and TRBJ2-7; tentatively, D is TRBD2 (6 bases). V lost 5 bases to trimming and J lost 1 base, with 12 bases between them. Per germline, CDR1 SGHTA and CDR2 FQGNSA. This CDR3 contains 14 residues. CDR3 in amino acids: CASSPGTQSYEQYF. CDR3 bases: TGTGCCAGCAGCCCCGGGACTCAATCCTACGAGCAGTACTTC. Drawing the rest from reference TRBV7-2 and TRBJ2-7, the complete variable domain is GAGVSQSPSNKVTEKGKDVELRCDPISGHTALYWYRQSLGQGLEFLIYFQGNSAPDKSGLPSDRFSAERTGGSVSTLTIQRTQQEDSAVYLCASSPGTQSYEQYFGPGTRLTVT.

The chain couples TRBV7-9 to TRBJ2-7; no firm D call. Trimming stripped 3 bases from V and 1 base from J, with 19 bases between. The CDR3 totals 17 residues. In germline, CDR1 is SEHNR, CDR2 FQNEAQ (reference sequence). The CDR3 loop reads CASSFFFGRSSSYEQYF. The CDR3 DNA is TGTGCCAGCAGCTTTTTTTTTGGACGGAGCTCTTCCTACGAGCAGTACTTC.

The chain is built from TRBV12-3 or TRBV12-4 and TRBJ2-3; the D gene could be TRBD1 or TRBD2 (5 bases each). This CDR3 is 11 amino acids long. The V end lost 5 bases, the J end lost 9 bases, and 9 bases lay between the germline ends. The CDR3 DNA sequence: TGTGCCAGCAGTACAGGAGGCACGCAGTATTTT. Translation: CASSTGGTQYF.

The J gene is TRBJ2-2, the V gene TRBV11-2, with 11 bases identical to TRBD2. The ends lost 1 base at V and 3 bases at J; junction bases unmatched: 4. The CDR3 is 17 residues long. Germline lookup yields CDR1 SGHAT and CDR2 FQNNGV. CDR3 sequence (DNA): TGTGCCAGCAGCTTAGGGTTAGCGGGAGGGCACACCGGGGAGCTGTTTTTT. The encoded protein is CASSLGLAGGHTGELFF.

The rearrangement links TRBV25-1 to TRBJ1-6, with D unresolved. This CDR3 has 13 residues. The germline V and J ends were trimmed by 1 base and 7 bases, with 5 bases remaining between them. The germline gives CDR1 MGHDK, CDR2 SYGVNS. CDR3 coding DNA: TGTGCCAGCAGTGAATCCCCCAATTCACCCCTCCACTTT. Translating it yields CASSESPNSPLHF.

This clonotype was counted between two and nine times. This sequence joins TRBV20-1 and TRBJ1-2, with TRBD1 matching over 10 bases. After removal of 0 bases from V and 2 bases from J, the junction contained 3 bases not matched to a gene. This CDR3 region has 15 residues. Germline-derived CDR1 and CDR2 are DFQATT and SNEGSKA (reference sequence). CDR3 nucleotide sequence: TGCAGTGCTAGAGATATGGGACAGGGGAACTATGGCTACACCTTC. Translation: CSARDMGQGNYGYTF.

The sample holds a few counts of this clonotype. Mismatch with germline at one junction end may stem from a read error. The chain carries TRBV2 and TRBJ2-1, with D perhaps matching TRBD2 (6 bases). The CDR3 has 13 residues. Germline V gives CDR1 SNHLY, CDR2 FYNNEI. The CDR3 spells CASNERGLNEQFF. In DNA form, the CDR3 reads TGTGCCAGCAATGAACGGGGACTCAATGAGCAGTTCTTC.

This clonotype was counted between two and nine times. One end of the junction is discordant with germline, which a read error may explain. The chain carries TRBV28 and TRBJ1-4; tentative D call: TRBD1 (6 bases). The CDR3 extends over 14 amino acids. Germline V gives CDR1 MDHEN, CDR2 SYDVKM. The CDR3 reads CASSPPVRGRALNF. CDR3 nucleotides: TGTGCCAGCAGCCCACCGGTGAGGGGGAGAGCCTTAAATTTT.

The chain has TRBV12-3 or TRBV12-4 and TRBJ2-6; 7 bases fit TRBD1. The V and J ends lost 5 bases and 2 bases, in that order; junction bases with no gene match: 9. CDR3 length equals 17 residues. CDR3 nucleotide sequence: TGTGCCAGCAGTCCCCGACAGGGCTTGGCTGGGGCCAACGTCCTGACTTTC. It specifies CASSPRQGLAGANVLTF.

This clonotype was counted a few times. The chain has TRBV7-9 and TRBJ2-3; tentatively, D is TRBD2 (6 bases). Between the trimmed V and J ends, which lost 1 base and 5 bases, there was a span of 13 bases. Germline CDR1 SEHNR, CDR2 FQNEAQ (reference sequence). The CDR3 spans 15 residues. The CDR3 protein is CASSLGRGTGDTQYF. The CDR3 DNA follows: TGTGCCAGCAGCTTAGGGCGAGGGACTGGAGATACGCAGTATTTT.